This TCR beta chain was sequenced in a study of T cells expressing NK-cell markers. Overall study results and limits: Dominance of the CD3+CD56-NKG2C+ fraction by these clonotypes also held in a handful of donors.

TCRdb reprocessed the 5' RACE reads and stores each CDR3 protein as one record, lacking DNA. The listing contains some 500,000 distinct CDR3 sequences. A remark on this clonotype: The antigen remains undetermined.

This receptor was obtained from a woman aged 50 to 60 in good health. Sequenced input: blood T cells: a sorted CD56 or NKG2C T cell subset, CD4+ or CD8+ T cells, or bulk PBMC T cells (not recorded which).

The CDR3 loop reads CASSSTDNTEAFF. The V gene is TRBV7-6, the J gene TRBJ1-1; absent DNA, TCRdb's TRBD1 call cannot be checked. Per germline, CDR1 SGHVS and CDR2 FNYEAQ. CDR3 length equals 13 residues.